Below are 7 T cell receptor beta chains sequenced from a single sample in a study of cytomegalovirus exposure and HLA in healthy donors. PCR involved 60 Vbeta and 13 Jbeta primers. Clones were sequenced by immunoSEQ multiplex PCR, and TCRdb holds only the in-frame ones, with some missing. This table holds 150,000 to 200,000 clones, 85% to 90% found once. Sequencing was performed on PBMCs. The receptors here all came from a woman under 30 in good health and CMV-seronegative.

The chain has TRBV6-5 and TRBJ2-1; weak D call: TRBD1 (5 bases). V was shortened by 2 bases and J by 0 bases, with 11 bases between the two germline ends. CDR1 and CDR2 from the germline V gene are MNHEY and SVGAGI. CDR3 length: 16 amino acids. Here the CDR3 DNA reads TGTGCCAGCAGTTACATACCTGACAGCTCCTACAATGAGCAGTTCTTC. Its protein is CASSYIPDSSYNEQFF.

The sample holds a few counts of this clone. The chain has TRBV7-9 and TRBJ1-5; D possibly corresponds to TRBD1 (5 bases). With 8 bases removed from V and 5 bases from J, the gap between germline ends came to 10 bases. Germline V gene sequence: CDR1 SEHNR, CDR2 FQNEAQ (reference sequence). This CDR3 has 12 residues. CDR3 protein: CASSRGDQPQHF. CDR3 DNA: TGTGCCAGCTCCCGGGGGGATCAGCCCCAGCATTTT. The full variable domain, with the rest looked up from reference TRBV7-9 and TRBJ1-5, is DTGVSQNPRHKITKRGQNVTFRCDPISEHNRLYWYRQTLGQGPEFLTYFQNEAQLEKSRLLSDRFSAERPKGSFSTLEIQRTEQGDSAMYLCASSRGDQPQHFGDGTRLSIL.

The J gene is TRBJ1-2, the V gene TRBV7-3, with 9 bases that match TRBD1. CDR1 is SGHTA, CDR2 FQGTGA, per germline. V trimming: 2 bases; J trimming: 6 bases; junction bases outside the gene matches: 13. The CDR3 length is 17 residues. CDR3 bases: TGTGCCAGCAGCTTATTTCCCAGTTCCGGGACAGGGAATGGCTACACCTTC. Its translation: CASSLFPSSGTGNGYTF.

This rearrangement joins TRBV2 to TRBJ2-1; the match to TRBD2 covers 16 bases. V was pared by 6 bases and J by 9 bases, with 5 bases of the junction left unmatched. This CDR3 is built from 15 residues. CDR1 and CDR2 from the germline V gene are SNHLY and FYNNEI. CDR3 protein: CASRLGTSGRGEQFF. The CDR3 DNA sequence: TGTGCCAGCAGACTCGGGACTAGCGGGAGGGGTGAGCAGTTCTTC.

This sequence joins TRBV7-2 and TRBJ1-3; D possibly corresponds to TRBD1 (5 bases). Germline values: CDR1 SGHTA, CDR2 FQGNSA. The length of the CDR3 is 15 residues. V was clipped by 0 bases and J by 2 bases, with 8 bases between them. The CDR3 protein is CASSLAAGPGNTIYF. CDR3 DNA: TGTGCCAGCAGCTTAGCGGCGGGACCTGGAAACACCATATATTTT. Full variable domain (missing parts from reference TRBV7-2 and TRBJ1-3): GAGVSQSPSNKVTEKGKDVELRCDPISGHTALYWYRQSLGQGLEFLIYFQGNSAPDKSGLPSDRFSAERTGGSVSTLTIQRTQQEDSAVYLCASSLAAGPGNTIYFGEGSWLTVV.

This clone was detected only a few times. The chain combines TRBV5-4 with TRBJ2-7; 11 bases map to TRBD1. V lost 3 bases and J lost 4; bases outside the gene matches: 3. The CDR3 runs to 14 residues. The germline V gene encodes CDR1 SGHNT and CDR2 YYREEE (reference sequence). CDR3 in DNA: TGTGCCAGCAGCTCTGGGACAGGGGGATACGAGCAGTACTTC. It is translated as CASSSGTGGYEQYF.

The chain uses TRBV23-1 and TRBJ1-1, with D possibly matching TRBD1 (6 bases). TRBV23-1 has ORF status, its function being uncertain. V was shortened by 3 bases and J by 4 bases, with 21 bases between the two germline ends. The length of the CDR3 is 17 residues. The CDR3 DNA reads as TGCGCCAGCAGTCACGTACCGGGGGGGGCGTGTCGCACTGAAGCTTTCTTT. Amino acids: CASSHVPGGACRTEAFF.